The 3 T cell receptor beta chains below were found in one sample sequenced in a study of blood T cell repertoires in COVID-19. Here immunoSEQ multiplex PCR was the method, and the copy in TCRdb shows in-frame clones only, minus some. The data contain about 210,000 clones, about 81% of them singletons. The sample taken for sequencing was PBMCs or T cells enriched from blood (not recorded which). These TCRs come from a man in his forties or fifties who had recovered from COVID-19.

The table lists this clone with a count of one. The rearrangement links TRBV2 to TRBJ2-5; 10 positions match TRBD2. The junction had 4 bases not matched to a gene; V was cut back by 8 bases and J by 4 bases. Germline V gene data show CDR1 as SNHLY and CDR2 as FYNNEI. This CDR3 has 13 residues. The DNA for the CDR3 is TGTGCCAGCCAGCGGGGGGGCCGAGAGACCCAGTACTTC. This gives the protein CASQRGGRETQYF.

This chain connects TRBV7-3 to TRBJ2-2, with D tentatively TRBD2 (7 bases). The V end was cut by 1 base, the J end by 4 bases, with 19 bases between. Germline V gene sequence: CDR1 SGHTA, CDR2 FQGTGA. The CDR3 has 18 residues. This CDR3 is CASSLKGSGGRGTGELFF. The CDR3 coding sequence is TGTGCCAGCAGCTTAAAAGGTTCCGGGGGGCGCGGCACCGGGGAGCTGTTTTTT. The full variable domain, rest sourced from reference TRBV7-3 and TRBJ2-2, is GAGVSQTPSNKVTEKGKYVELRCDPISGHTALYWYRQSLGQGPEFLIYFQGTGAADDSGLPNDRFFAVRPEGSVSTLKIQRTERGDSAVYLCASSLKGSGGRGTGELFFGEGSRLTVL.

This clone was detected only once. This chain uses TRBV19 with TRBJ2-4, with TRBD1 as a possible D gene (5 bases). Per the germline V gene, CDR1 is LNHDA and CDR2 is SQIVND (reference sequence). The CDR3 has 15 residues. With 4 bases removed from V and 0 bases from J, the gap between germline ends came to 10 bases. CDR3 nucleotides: TGTGCCAGTAGTACAACTGACAGAGCCAAAAACATTCAGTACTTC. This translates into CASSTTDRAKNIQYF. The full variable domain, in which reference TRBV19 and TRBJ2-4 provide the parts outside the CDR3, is DGGITQSPKYLFRKEGQNVTLSCEQNLNHDAMYWYRQDPGQGLRLIYYSQIVNDFQKGDIAEGYSVSREKKESFPLTVTSAQKNPTAFYLCASSTTDRAKNIQYFGAGTRLSVL.